This paragraph covers one T cell receptor (beta chain) sequence. The antigen it binds to is not known. The input lacks base qualities; no much larger clone sits a single base away. Other DNA sequences in this sample translate to the same CDR3. TCRbeta CDR3 regions were amplified from genomic DNA using the immunoSEQ Assay, a bias-controlled multiplex PCR. The study's processing was this. The number of nucleated cells in each sample was estimated from the amplification of reference gene primers within the assay. To quantify the absolute abundance of each unique TCRbeta CDR3 rearrangement, sequence reads were collapsed and filtered. Productive Simpson clonality was computed per sample as the square root of Simpson's diversity index over productive rearrangements. TCRdb carries this immuneACCESS record with in-frame sequences only. Its versions omit some clonotypes, under half of them owing to an unresolved V gene in the studies checked, with the rest unexplained. Clonal size and the V and J genes are those of that table, whereas D and trimming came from the DNA. The sample table contains approximately 320,000 clones; only one count was recorded for approximately 89% of them. The ten largest account for roughly 10% of the sample.

This sample is drawn from a study of blood T cell repertoires in COVID-19 (dated by TCRdb to 2020 to 2022). Broadly, across the study: Collaborator samples came from the United States, Italy and Spain and covered acute and convalescent phases of COVID-19. The material from the prospective study consisted of cDNA or gDNA derived from T cells, B-cell-depleted T cells, or PBMCs. Subjects who had been exposed to COVID-19, were actively infected with it, or had recovered from it provided the deeply sampled blood TCRbeta repertoires that made up the dataset. The repertoires were released in a freely available public database meant as a resource for research on the immune response to SARS-CoV-2. The samples were drawn from the first 160 participants of the ongoing ImmuneRACE study and from 1,254 subjects provided by 6 global collaborators. A de-identified subject ID, COVID-19 status, age in years and sex were almost always included in the sample metadata. HLA class I and class II types, where available, came from metadata supplied by the sample provider rather than from assay-based typing.

The paper's findings and limits, for the study overall: The quantity of clinical and demographic metadata differed by source and by participant and was supplied without curation.

In Seattle, one collaborating source enrolled patients while the infection was active and tracked those patients longitudinally over the course of disease. Collaborating institutions collected whole blood in K2EDTA tubes following their own protocols. For TCRbeta analysis, collaborators shipped samples as frozen whole blood, isolated PBMCs, or DNA extracted from either of those sample types. From cysteine to phenylalanine, the CDR3 is 16 amino acids long. Only the CDR3 part of the read is kept: 48 bases, read in frame from the first base. Via the germline V gene, CDR1 is MDHEN and CDR2 SYDVKM. The V end loses 1 base and the J end loses 3 bases, and a stretch of 13 bases separates them.

The receptor was isolated from a woman in her twenties or thirties with COVID-19, enrolled during active disease. The chain is made from TRBV28 and TRBJ1-5, and perhaps TRBD1 as D gene, on 5 matching bases. Sequenced sample: peripheral blood. The CDR3 protein is CASSLFAPRDNQPQHF. The bases are TGTGCCAGCAGTTTATTTGCCCCCAGGGACAATCAGCCCCAGCATTTT.